A single sample is the source of the 14 T cell receptor beta chains below, sequenced in a study of T cell repertoires in cytomegalovirus infection. TCRdb passed the reads through MiXCR, listing each CDR3 protein once. The sample holds some 680,000 distinct CDR3 sequences, approximately 34% seen once. Specimen: PBMCs. The origin of the receptors is a human donor in good health (CMV status not recorded). Some clones in this sample may be carry-over from other donors' samples.

A few counts support this clonotype. The V and J genes are TRBV7-6 and TRBJ1-1; D possibly corresponds to TRBD1 (5 bases). V was trimmed by 2 bases and J by 1 base, leaving 11 bases between them. The CDR3 contains 15 residues. The germline CDR1 and CDR2 sequences are SGHVS and FNYEAQ. In DNA form, the CDR3 reads TGTGCCAGCAGCTTACAAGGGACCAAGAACACTGAAGCTTTCTTT. Its translation is CASSLQGTKNTEAFF.

The chain couples TRBV5-5 to TRBJ2-7, with D possibly TRBD1 on 6 matching bases. CDR1 SGHKS and CDR2 YYEKEE come from the germline V gene (reference sequence). Trimming left V 1 base short and J 3 bases short, with 11 bases between. The CDR3 loop spans 14 amino acids. This chain's CDR3 is CASSLFAGDYEQYF. In DNA form, the CDR3 reads TGTGCCAGCAGCTTGTTCGCAGGGGACTACGAGCAGTACTTC.

The J gene is TRBJ2-1, the V gene TRBV19; weak D call: TRBD2 (6 bases). This CDR3 spans 15 amino acids. The V gene lost 5 bases and the J gene lost 4 bases, with 15 bases spanning the gap. Germline loops: CDR1 LNHDA, CDR2 SQIVND (reference sequence). The chain's CDR3 is CASSPRDGTYNEQFF. The CDR3 DNA reads TGTGCCAGTAGTCCGCGGGACGGAACTTACAATGAGCAGTTCTTC.

This clonotype has a handful of counts. This rearrangement joins TRBV6-2 or TRBV6-3 to TRBJ2-2; no clear D. Looked up from germline, CDR1 is MNHEY and CDR2 is SVGEGT. This CDR3 has 13 amino acids. V was clipped by 5 bases and J by 8 bases, with 12 bases between them. CDR3: CASSGLITGELFF. In DNA, the CDR3 is TGTGCCAGCAGTGGTTTGATTACAGGGGAGCTGTTTTTT.

The V gene is TRBV12-3 or TRBV12-4, the J gene TRBJ1-2; perhaps TRBD1 as D (5 bases). Between the trimmed V and J ends, which lost 6 bases and 7 bases, there was a span of 15 bases. The CDR3 has 13 residues. The CDR3 DNA reads as TGTGCCAGCAGGGGTAGGACATCGTCTGGCTACACCTTC. Translating gives CASRGRTSSGYTF.

This chain links TRBV4-1 with TRBJ1-2; D unresolved. Deletions cut 3 bases from V and 5 bases from J, with 10 bases between. Germline V gene sequence: CDR1 MGHRA, CDR2 YSYEKL. The CDR3 loop spans 13 amino acids. CDR3 in DNA: TGCGCCAGCAGCCACGACCGAGGATATGGCTACACCTTC. As protein: CASSHDRGYGYTF.

The chain employs TRBV6-5 and TRBJ1-1; weak D call: TRBD1 (5 bases). Germline V lookup: CDR1 MNHEY, CDR2 SVGAGI. The germline V and J ends were trimmed by 6 bases and 4 bases, with 12 bases remaining between them. CDR3 length equals 13 residues. The CDR3 protein is CASRVGGGTEAFF. The DNA for the CDR3 is TGTGCCAGCAGGGTGGGGGGGGGCACTGAAGCTTTCTTT.

The sample holds one count of this clonotype. V and J are TRBV20-1 and TRBJ2-7, with 8 bases identical to TRBD1. J was trimmed by 5 bases and V by 6 bases; bases with no gene match: 12. The CDR3 runs 14 residues. Looked up from germline, CDR1 is DFQATT and CDR2 is SNEGSKA (reference sequence). The CDR3 here is CSATRGQAVHEQYF. The CDR3 DNA sequence: TGCAGTGCCACGAGGGGACAGGCAGTTCACGAGCAGTACTTC.

This clonotype was seen a handful of times. V and J are TRBV10-3 and TRBJ1-2; TRBD1 might be the D (6 bases). The CDR3 loop spans 15 amino acids. Trimming shortened V by 9 bases and J by 7 bases, and 24 bases separated the two germline ends. Germline-derived CDR1 and CDR2 are ENHRY and SYGVKD. In nucleotides, the CDR3 is TGTGCCATACGGAAGCACAATGTGGGACACCTTGGCTACACCTTC. This encodes CAIRKHNVGHLGYTF.

A single count supports this clonotype. The V gene is TRBV20-1, the J gene TRBJ2-7; weak D call: TRBD2 (6 bases). With 3 bases removed from V and 0 bases from J, the gap between germline ends came to 15 bases. Germline V gives CDR1 DFQATT, CDR2 SNEGSKA (reference sequence). This CDR3 region has 15 residues. CDR3 loop: CSASVGGGNSYEQYF. The CDR3 DNA reads as TGCAGTGCTAGCGTCGGGGGAGGAAACTCCTACGAGCAGTACTTC.

This clonotype showed up many times. The chain combines TRBV7-2 with TRBJ2-1, with D maybe TRBD1 (5 bases). The ends were cut back, 5 bases at V and 2 bases at J, with 13 bases in the middle. Per the germline V gene, CDR1 is SGHTA and CDR2 is FQGNSA. The CDR3 is 15 residues long. The CDR3 nucleotides read TGTGCCAGCAGCCCCAGGGAATCCACCTACAATGAGCAGTTCTTC. Its protein is CASSPRESTYNEQFF. The full variable domain, its missing parts supplied by reference TRBV7-2 and TRBJ2-1, is GAGVSQSPSNKVTEKGKDVELRCDPISGHTALYWYRQSLGQGLEFLIYFQGNSAPDKSGLPSDRFSAERTGGSVSTLTIQRTQQEDSAVYLCASSPRESTYNEQFFGPGTRLTVL.

The chain is built from TRBV10-2 and TRBJ2-3; D possibly corresponds to TRBD2 (6 bases). The germline gives CDR1 WSHSY, CDR2 SAAADI. CDR3 length equals 15 residues. V lost 6 bases and J lost 0, with 13 bases in between. This chain's CDR3 is CASRWGGPSTDTQYF. Here the CDR3 DNA reads TGCGCCAGCAGGTGGGGAGGCCCTAGCACAGATACGCAGTATTTT.

This clonotype was recorded a few times. The chain is built from TRBV12-3 or TRBV12-4 and TRBJ1-2; 10 positions match TRBD1. The V and J ends lost 7 bases and 7 bases, in that order; junction bases with no gene match: 18. The CDR3 spans 17 residues. CDR3 in DNA: TGTGCCAGCACCTTCGCGCTCCTCGGGACAGGGGTCGGTGGCTACACCTTC. This encodes CASTFALLGTGVGGYTF.

In the case of this clonotype: A read error is possible here, since a much larger clone lies one base away. The chain couples TRBV7-9 to TRBJ2-1, with 8 bases lining up with TRBD2. The CDR3 runs to 16 residues. Per the germline V gene, CDR1 is SEHNR and CDR2 is FQNEAQ (reference sequence). The V segment lost 8 bases and the J segment 4 bases; nucleotides outside the gene matches: 13. The CDR3 nucleotides read TGTGCCAGCCCTCCCCCCGGGGGGGCACTTTACAATGAGCAGTTCTTC. Protein product: CASPPPGGALYNEQFF. Using reference TRBV7-9 and TRBJ2-1 for the parts outside the CDR3, the full variable domain is DTGVSQNPRHKITKRGQNVTFRCDPISEHNRLYWYRQTLGQGPEFLTYFQNEAQLEKSRLLSDRFSAERPKGSFSTLEIQRTEQGDSAMYLCASPPPGGALYNEQFFGPGTRLTVL.